This record looks at one TCR beta chain sequence and its context. A junction end diverges from the germline sequence, so it may reflect a read error. These data originate in a study of blood T cell repertoires in COVID-19. The overall study: Samples taken during acute and convalescent COVID-19 were collected in the United States, Italy and Spain. T cells, B-cell-depleted T cells, or PBMCs provided the cDNA or gDNA that served as material.

Germline assignment: CDR1 SGHTA and CDR2 FQGTGA. The CDR3 is 16 amino acids. As originally analysed: Cell counts per sample came from amplifying reference gene primers. TCRdb's table, derived via immunoSEQ multiplex PCR, lists solely in-frame clones and lacks some. V and J calls and clone size are copied from that table; D and trimming were computed from the DNA. The table records just over 70,000 clones, 70% to 75% of them present only once. The chain has TRBV7-3 and TRBJ2-2; 11 nucleotides agree with TRBD2. The TCR comes from a woman between 65 and 79 years old with acute or convalescent COVID-19. Sequencing was carried out using peripheral blood. This CDR3 is CASSSRLAGNIGELFF. The DNA of the CDR3 is TGTGCCAGCAGCTCGAGACTAGCGGGAAACATCGGGGAGCTGTTTTTT. The whole variable domain, remainder taken from reference TRBV7-3 and TRBJ2-2, is GAGVSQTPSNKVTEKGKYVELRCDPISGHTALYWYRQSLGQGPEFLIYFQGTGAADDSGLPNDRFFAVRPEGSVSTLKIQRTERGDSAVYLCASSSRLAGNIGELFFGEGSRLTVL.